This passage covers 11 T cell receptor beta chains from one sample sequenced in a study of T-cell reconstitution after alpha-beta-depleted transplantation in children. Using unique molecular identifiers, the investigators prepared the TCRbeta library. MiXCR, run by TCRdb on the PCR reads, gives a single entry per CDR3 protein. Found here are almost 600,000 distinct CDR3 sequences, 25% to 30% of them singletons; the top ten hold around a third. The source was PBMCs, collected before TCRalphabeta/CD19-depleted stem cell transplant. These receptors were obtained from a boy in the first two years of life with Wiskott-Aldrich syndrome, due to receive a stem cell transplant.

The chain employs TRBV5-1 and TRBJ1-1; D is possibly TRBD1 (5 bases). This CDR3 contains 14 residues. CDR1 and CDR2 (germline): SGHRS, YFSETQ. The germline V and J ends were trimmed by 4 bases and 1 base, with 11 bases remaining between them. CDR3 DNA sequence: TGCGCCAGCAGCCAGACAGCCGGGAACACTGAAGCTTTCTTT. Protein: CASSQTAGNTEAFF.

Only a few counts were recorded for this clonotype. The genes are TRBV20-1 and TRBJ2-7; D is uncertain. The CDR3 length is 14 residues. Trimming stripped 2 bases from V and 2 bases from J, with 13 bases between. From germline, CDR1 is DFQATT and CDR2 SNEGSKA (reference sequence). CDR3 bases: TGCAGTGCTAGAATTAGCATCCCCGCCTACGAGCAGTACTTC. Protein sequence: CSARISIPAYEQYF.

The V gene is TRBV20-1, the J gene TRBJ1-5, with a possible D match to TRBD1 (5 bases). The CDR3 spans 14 residues. V was pared by 6 bases and J by 1 base, with 13 bases between. The V gene's germline CDR1 is DFQATT and CDR2 SNEGSKA (reference sequence). As DNA, the CDR3 is TGCAGTGCCCAAAGCGGGGCCAGCAATCAGCCCCAGCATTTT. It is translated as CSAQSGASNQPQHF.

The chain uses TRBV19 and TRBJ1-1; D may be TRBD1 (5 bases). The CDR3 consists of 14 residues. Per the germline V gene, CDR1 is LNHDA and CDR2 is SQIVND (reference sequence). The germline V and J ends were trimmed by 6 bases and 7 bases, with 18 bases remaining between them. The CDR3 coding sequence is TGTGCCAGTAGCCTAGGGGTGATCGGTTTTGAAGCTTTCTTT. Protein sequence: CASSLGVIGFEAFF.

This clonotype appeared a few times. The gene calls are TRBV10-3 and TRBJ2-1, with no clear D. This CDR3 spans 11 amino acids. Between the trimmed V and J ends, which lost 7 bases and 8 bases, there was a span of 9 bases. Germline values: CDR1 ENHRY, CDR2 SYGVKD. CDR3 sequence: CAITDGDEQFF. The DNA of the CDR3 is TGTGCCATCACGGACGGCGATGAGCAGTTCTTC.

This clonotype was observed a few times. V is TRBV20-1 and J is TRBJ2-1; D remains unclear. Trimming shortened V by 2 bases and J by 2 bases, and 10 bases separated the two germline ends. CDR3 size: 14 residues. Germline V gene lookup returns CDR1 DFQATT and CDR2 SNEGSKA (reference sequence). Here the CDR3 reads CSARHMGTYNEQFF. For the CDR3, the DNA is TGCAGTGCTAGACATATGGGTACCTACAATGAGCAGTTCTTC.

This clonotype was recorded at least ten times. The gene calls are TRBV7-2 and TRBJ2-1; D possibly corresponds to TRBD2 (6 bases). The V gene's germline CDR1 is SGHTA and CDR2 FQGNSA. Trimming took 5 bases from V and 7 from J, leaving 18 bases between them. This CDR3 spans 15 amino acids. The CDR3 is CASSLRLVSRNEQFF. Here the CDR3 DNA reads TGTGCCAGCAGCCTTCGACTAGTTTCTCGTAATGAGCAGTTCTTC.

This clonotype was recorded a few times. This chain uses TRBV29-1 with TRBJ2-2; TRBD2 might be the D (6 bases). Germline V gives CDR1 SQVTM, CDR2 ANQGSEA. Trimming pared 1 base from V and 7 bases from J, leaving 16 bases between. The length of the CDR3 is 15 residues. The CDR3 DNA is TGCAGCGTTGAAGGACGGGAGACGGGACGCGGGGAGCTGTTTTTT. Translation: CSVEGRETGRGELFF.

This chain uses TRBV3-1 with TRBJ1-2; D may be TRBD1 (5 bases). With 0 bases removed from V and 1 base from J, the gap between germline ends came to 15 bases. The CDR3 consists of 17 residues. The germline V gene encodes CDR1 LGHDT and CDR2 YNNKEL (reference sequence). In DNA, the CDR3 is TGTGCCAGCAGCCAAGACCGTGGACAAAGGCATAACTATGGCTACACCTTC. Amino acid sequence: CASSQDRGQRHNYGYTF. The whole variable domain, filled in from reference TRBV3-1 and TRBJ1-2, reads DTAVSQTPKYLVTQMGNDKSIKCEQNLGHDTMYWYKQDSKKFLKIMFSYNNKELIINETVPNRFSPKSPDKAHLNLHINSLELGDSAVYFCASSQDRGQRHNYGYTFGSGTRLTVV.

This clonotype was picked up a small number of times. The V gene is TRBV2, the J gene TRBJ2-5; the match to TRBD1 covers 9 bases. The V and J ends lost 4 bases and 0 bases, in that order; junction bases with no gene match: 0. Germline values: CDR1 SNHLY, CDR2 FYNNEI. The CDR3 is 14 residues long. Here the CDR3 DNA reads TGTGCCAGCAGTGGACAGGGGGACCAAGAGACCCAGTACTTC. Translation gives CASSGQGDQETQYF.

The CDR3, as DNA: TGCAGCGTTGGAGGACAGAGGGACAGGGATAACTCCCTTGAGCAGTTCTTC. Amino acids: CSVGGQRDRDNSLEQFF. The J gene is TRBJ2-1, the V gene TRBV29-1, with TRBD1 matching 9 bases. The CDR3 spans 17 residues. The V gene end was trimmed by 4 bases and the J gene end by 9 bases; junction bases not matched to a gene: 19. CDR1 is SQVTM and CDR2 is ANQGSEA in the germline V gene.